Listed here are 8 T cell receptor beta chains from one sample, sequenced in a study of blood T cell repertoires in COVID-19. The data were produced by immunoSEQ multiplex PCR, yet TCRdb's version contains in-frame clones alone and is incomplete. The table includes roughly 200,000 clones, 80% to 90% detected once. Sequenced: peripheral blood. These TCRs come from an older man with acute or convalescent COVID-19.

V is TRBV30 and J is TRBJ2-2, with 13 bases fitting TRBD2. In germline, CDR1 is GTSNPN, CDR2 SVGIG (reference sequence). The V gene end was trimmed by 6 bases and the J gene end by 4 bases; junction bases not matched to a gene: 5. The CDR3 totals 15 residues. The CDR3: CACGLAGVGTGELFF. The CDR3 region has the DNA TGTGCCTGTGGACTAGCGGGAGTTGGCACCGGGGAGCTGTTTTTT.

The chain combines TRBV7-2 with TRBJ2-1, with 7 positions matching TRBD2. CDR3 length: 15 amino acids. Germline loops: CDR1 SGHTA, CDR2 FQGNSA. V was clipped by 5 bases and J by 2 bases; unmatched bases: 6. The CDR3 coding sequence is TGTGCCAGCAGCGATACGGGAGGAACCTACAATGAGCAGTTCTTC. This codes for CASSDTGGTYNEQFF.

V and J are TRBV7-8 and TRBJ2-1; 14 bases agree with TRBD2. Trimming removed 4 bases from V and 9 bases from J; junction bases left unmatched: 8. The germline CDR1 and CDR2 sequences are SGHVS and FQNEAQ. The length of the CDR3 is 16 residues. CDR3 sequence (DNA): TGTGCCAGCAGCTCGCCGGGACTAGCGGGAGCGATTGAGCAGTTCTTC. This encodes CASSSPGLAGAIEQFF. Combining the CDR3 with reference TRBV7-8 and TRBJ2-1 gives the whole variable domain GAGVSQSPRYKVAKRGQDVALRCDPISGHVSLFWYQQALGQGPEFLTYFQNEAQLDKSGLPSDRFFAERPEGSVSTLKIQRTQQEDSAVYLCASSSPGLAGAIEQFFGPGTRLTVL.

V is TRBV24-1 and J is TRBJ1-1, with 8 bases fitting TRBD1. The V and J ends lost 3 bases and 12 bases, in that order; junction bases with no gene match: 5. This CDR3 contains 12 residues. The germline CDR1 and CDR2 sequences are KGHDR and SFDVKD. The CDR3 DNA sequence: TGTGCCACCAGTGATCGGACAGGGAAGACTTTCTTT. Its protein is CATSDRTGKTFF.

This chain links TRBV4-2 with TRBJ2-1; unclear D gene. Germline V CDR1 and CDR2: LGHNA, YNFKEQ. V lost 0 bases and J lost 4, with 13 bases in between. The CDR3 contains 16 residues. CDR3 amino acids: CASSQETPPFYNEQFF. The CDR3 DNA is TGTGCCAGCAGCCAAGAGACTCCCCCATTTTACAATGAGCAGTTCTTC.

The chain has TRBV27 and TRBJ2-1, with 12 bases identical to TRBD2. The CDR3 is 14 residues long. The V and J ends lost 5 bases and 9 bases, in that order; junction bases with no gene match: 5. Germline CDR1 is MNHEY and CDR2 is SMNVEV (reference sequence). The CDR3 nucleotides are TGTGCCAGCAGTCTCCAGACTAGCGGGGGTGAGCAGTTCTTC. This encodes CASSLQTSGGEQFF.

In its sample, this clone was seen once. V gene TRBV14 combines with J gene TRBJ2-3; 9 bases map to TRBD2. CDR3 length: 17 amino acids. Germline CDR1 SGHDN, CDR2 FVKESK. V lost 3 bases, J lost 2 bases, and 9 bases stayed unmatched. The CDR3 bases are TGTGCCAGCAGCCAGGGATTGACTAGCGGTCCCACAGATACGCAGTATTTT. Protein product: CASSQGLTSGPTDTQYF.

The chain combines TRBV19 with TRBJ1-5; D unclear. V lost 3 bases, J lost 7 bases, and 13 bases lay in between. The CDR3 totals 14 residues. Looked up from germline, CDR1 is LNHDA and CDR2 is SQIVND (reference sequence). CDR3 residues: CASSIKLEGQPQHF. The CDR3 DNA reads as TGTGCCAGTAGTATTAAACTGGAGGGACAGCCCCAGCATTTT.